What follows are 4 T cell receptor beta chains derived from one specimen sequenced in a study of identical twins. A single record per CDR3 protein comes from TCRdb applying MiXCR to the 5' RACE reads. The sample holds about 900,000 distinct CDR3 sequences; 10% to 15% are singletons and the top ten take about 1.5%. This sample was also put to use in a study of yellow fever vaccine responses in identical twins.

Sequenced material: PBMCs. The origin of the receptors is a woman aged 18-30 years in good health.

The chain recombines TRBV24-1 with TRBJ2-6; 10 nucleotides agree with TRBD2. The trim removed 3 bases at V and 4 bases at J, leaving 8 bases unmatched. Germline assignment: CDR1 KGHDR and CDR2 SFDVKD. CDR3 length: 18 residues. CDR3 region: CATSDGLAGVPGANVLTF. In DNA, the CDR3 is TGTGCCACCAGTGATGGTCTAGCGGGAGTACCCGGGGCCAACGTCCTGACTTTC.

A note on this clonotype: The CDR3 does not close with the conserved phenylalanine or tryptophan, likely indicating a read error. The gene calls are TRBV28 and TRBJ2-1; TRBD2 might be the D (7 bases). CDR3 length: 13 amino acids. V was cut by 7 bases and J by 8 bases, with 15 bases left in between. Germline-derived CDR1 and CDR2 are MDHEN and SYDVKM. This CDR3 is CASTTAGAHEQFS. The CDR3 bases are TGTGCCAGCACCACCGCGGGGGCTCATGAGCAGTTCTCC.

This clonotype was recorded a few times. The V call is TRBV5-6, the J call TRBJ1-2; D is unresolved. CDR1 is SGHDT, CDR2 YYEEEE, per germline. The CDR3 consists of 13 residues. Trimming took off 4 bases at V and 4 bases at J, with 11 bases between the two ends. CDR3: CASSSGVPYGYTF. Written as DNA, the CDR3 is TGTGCCAGCAGCAGCGGGGTCCCCTATGGCTACACCTTC.

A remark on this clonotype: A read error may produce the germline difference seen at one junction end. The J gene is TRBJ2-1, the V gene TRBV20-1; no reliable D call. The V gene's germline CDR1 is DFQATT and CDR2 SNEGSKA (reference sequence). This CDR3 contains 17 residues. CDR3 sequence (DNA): TGCTGTGCTAGAGATCCTCTACTGACGGGCTCCTACAATGAGCAGTTCTTC. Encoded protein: CCARDPLLTGSYNEQFF.